One sample yielded the 31 T cell receptor beta chains listed below, sequenced in a study of T cell responses to AZD1222 COVID-19 vaccine. TCRdb keeps only in-frame clones here, not all; method: immunoSEQ multiplex PCR. The sample contains roughly 200,000 clones, 70% to 90% of which appear only once. The specimen was peripheral blood, collected on day 0 of AZD1222 vaccination. Receptors were obtained from an adult in good health.

This clone was counted only a few times. The chain combines TRBV2 with TRBJ1-2, with D uncertain. Germline values: CDR1 SNHLY, CDR2 FYNNEI. CDR3 size: 11 residues. Trimming removed 4 bases from V and 8 bases from J, with 8 bases in between. The CDR3 loop reads CASSVLSGYTF. Written as DNA, the CDR3 is TGTGCCAGCAGTGTCCTGTCCGGCTACACCTTC.

The chain combines TRBV9 with TRBJ2-5, with 10 bases that match TRBD1. The CDR3 spans 16 residues. Germline CDR1 is SGDLS and CDR2 is YYNGEE. V lost 2 bases, J lost 5 bases, and 9 bases stayed unmatched. The CDR3 loop reads CASSVTTGGGSETQYF. The CDR3 nucleotides read TGTGCCAGCAGCGTCACGACAGGGGGCGGTTCGGAGACCCAGTACTTC.

This chain connects TRBV6-5 to TRBJ2-1; D unresolved. Trimming shortened V by 11 bases and J by 1 base, and 18 bases separated the two germline ends. Germline V gene data show CDR1 as MNHEY and CDR2 as SVGAGI. This CDR3 comprises 15 residues. CDR3 in DNA: TGTGCCGGCCAAACCCGCCGTGGTTCCTACAATGAGCAGTTCTTC. It encodes CAGQTRRGSYNEQFF.

The rearrangement uses TRBV3-1 (or the pseudogene TRBV3-2) and TRBJ1-5; 7 bases are shared with TRBD1. There are 15 residues in the CDR3. With 4 bases clipped from V and 2 bases from J, the junction kept 5 bases outside the gene matches. Germline CDR1 is LGHDT and CDR2 is YNNKEL (reference sequence). The DNA for the CDR3 is TGTGCCAGCAGCCCGACTACAGGGGGCAATCAGCCCCAGCATTTT. Its translation is CASSPTTGGNQPQHF.

The sample holds a few counts of this clone. CDR3 nucleotide sequence: TGTGCCAGCAGCTTGGGCACCGGGGAGCTGTTTTTT. It is translated as CASSLGTGELFF. V and J are TRBV7-2 and TRBJ2-2; the D is unclear. The V end lost 3 bases, the J end lost 4 bases, and 3 bases lay between the germline ends. Germline V gives CDR1 SGHTA, CDR2 FQGNSA. The CDR3 is 12 residues long. Combining the CDR3 with reference TRBV7-2 and TRBJ2-2 gives the whole variable domain GAGVSQSPSNKVTEKGKDVELRCDPISGHTALYWYRQSLGQGLEFLIYFQGNSAPDKSGLPSDRFSAERTGGSVSTLTIQRTQQEDSAVYLCASSLGTGELFFGEGSRLTVL.

The V call is TRBV11-2, the J call TRBJ2-3; no reliable D call. Germline lookup yields CDR1 SGHAT and CDR2 FQNNGV. Trimming cost V 0 bases and J 11 bases, with 12 bases left between them. The CDR3 has 13 amino acids. As DNA, the CDR3 is TGTGCCAGCAGCTTAGATCTTGGTAGACGGCAGTATTTT. It encodes CASSLDLGRRQYF.

Worth noting for this clone: A junction boundary mismatches the germline segment, possibly from a read error. The chain has TRBV28 and TRBJ1-4, with 7 bases that match TRBD1. CDR3 size: 14 residues. Looked up from germline, CDR1 is MDHEN and CDR2 is SYDVKM. The CDR3 DNA reads as TGTGCCAGCAGTTTTAGGGGTGGGACAGCAAAACTATTTTTT. Protein sequence: CASSFRGGTAKLFF. Combining the CDR3 with reference TRBV28 and TRBJ1-4 gives the whole variable domain DVKVTQSSRYLVKRTGEKVFLECVQDMDHENMFWYRQDPGLGLRLIYFSYDVKMKEKGDIPEGYSVSREKKERFSLILESASTNQTSMYLCASSFRGGTAKLFFGSGTQLSVL.

CDR3: CASSQRTGDIRDTEAFF. The DNA of the CDR3 is TGTGCCAGCAGCCAAAGGACAGGGGATATCAGGGACACTGAAGCTTTCTTT. The V and J genes are TRBV4-2 and TRBJ1-1, with 9 bases aligning to TRBD1. The CDR3 length is 17 residues. V gave up 2 bases and J gave up 3 bases; unmatched junction bases: 10. Germline CDR1 and CDR2: LGHNA and YNFKEQ.

The chain is built from TRBV30 and TRBJ2-7; 7 nucleotides align to TRBD2. With V trimmed by 4 bases and J by 0 bases, 6 bases remained unmatched. The CDR3 is made up of 14 amino acids. The germline gives CDR1 GTSNPN, CDR2 SVGIG (reference sequence). CDR3 bases: TGTGCCTGGAATGTGGGGGGGAGCTCCTACGAGCAGTACTTC. Translation gives CAWNVGGSSYEQYF.

V usage is TRBV27 and J usage is TRBJ2-2, with D tentatively TRBD1 (6 bases). V was pared by 6 bases and J by 5 bases, with 16 bases between. Germline V gives CDR1 MNHEY, CDR2 SMNVEV (reference sequence). This CDR3 has 15 amino acids. The CDR3 region has the DNA TGTGCCAGCAGGGACCCGGGACATGTAACCGGGGAGCTGTTTTTT. Residues: CASRDPGHVTGELFF.

The rearrangement joins TRBV5-8 to TRBJ2-5; D not resolved. Looked up from germline, CDR1 is SGHTS and CDR2 is YDEGEE. CDR3 size: 13 residues. Trimming pared 0 bases from V and 5 bases from J, leaving 8 bases between. The CDR3 reads CASSLGRAETQYF. The DNA for the CDR3 is TGTGCCAGCAGCTTGGGAAGGGCTGAGACCCAGTACTTC.

The chain recombines TRBV5-1 with TRBJ2-1; 10 bases fit TRBD2. V was clipped by 0 bases and J by 8 bases; unmatched bases: 8. CDR1 is SGHRS and CDR2 is YFSETQ in the germline V gene. The CDR3 is made up of 16 amino acids. CDR3 protein: CASSLGSGGAVDEQFF. CDR3 sequence (DNA): TGCGCCAGCAGCTTGGGAAGCGGGGGGGCCGTGGATGAGCAGTTCTTC. Looking up the rest from reference TRBV5-1 and TRBJ2-1 gives the full variable domain: KAGVTQTPRYLIKTRGQQVTLSCSPISGHRSVSWYQQTPGQGLQFLFEYFSETQRNKGNFPGRFSGRQFSNSRSEMNVSTLELGDSALYLCASSLGSGGAVDEQFFGPGTRLTVL.

As DNA, the CDR3 is TGTGCCAGCAGCTTACTCATCCGGAATGAAAAACTGTTTTTT. Its protein product is CASSLLIRNEKLFF. The chain is built from TRBV7-6 and TRBJ1-4; D gene ambiguous. The ends were cut back, 2 bases at V and 5 bases at J, with 9 bases in the middle. The CDR3 contains 14 residues. Germline lookup yields CDR1 SGHVS and CDR2 FNYEAQ. Full variable domain (rest looked up from reference TRBV7-6 and TRBJ1-4): GAGVSQSPRYKVTKRGQDVALRCDPISGHVSLYWYRQALGQGPEFLTYFNYEAQQDKSGLPNDRFSAERPEGSISTLTIQRTEQRDSAMYRCASSLLIRNEKLFFGSGTQLSVL.

The rearrangement uses TRBV30 and TRBJ1-5, with unresolved D. The CDR3 extends over 16 amino acids. Germline V gene data show CDR1 as GTSNPN and CDR2 as SVGIG (reference sequence). Trimming cost V 5 bases and J 0 bases, with 17 bases left between them. The CDR3 loop is CAWAVGSDYSNQPQHF. In DNA form, the CDR3 reads TGTGCCTGGGCCGTAGGATCCGATTATAGCAATCAGCCCCAGCATTTT.

V and J are TRBV6-2 or TRBV6-3 and TRBJ2-7, with TRBD1 matching 9 bases. J was trimmed by 0 bases and V by 2 bases; bases with no gene match: 2. The V gene's germline CDR1 is MNHEY and CDR2 SVGEGT. The CDR3 runs to 15 residues. The CDR3 DNA sequence: TGTGCCAGCAGTTACCCGGACAGGGGCTCCTACGAGCAGTACTTC. This translates into CASSYPDRGSYEQYF.

This chain connects TRBV11-2 to TRBJ1-3; D gene unclear. Trimming cost V 2 bases and J 1 base, with 3 bases left between them. Per the germline V gene, CDR1 is SGHAT and CDR2 is FQNNGV. The CDR3 totals 13 residues. The CDR3 DNA reads TGTGCCAGCAGCTTATTTTCTGGAAACACCATATATTTT. Its translation is CASSLFSGNTIYF.

The V gene is TRBV30, the J gene TRBJ1-1; the D gene is possibly TRBD1 (6 bases). This CDR3 comprises 11 residues. The V gene's germline CDR1 is GTSNPN and CDR2 SVGIG (reference sequence). Here the CDR3 DNA reads TGTGCTGGTAGGGGGTGGCCTGAAGCTTTCTTT. Translating it yields CAGRGWPEAFF. Full variable domain (outside the CDR3, taken from reference TRBV30 and TRBJ1-1): SQTIHQWPATLVQPVGSPLSLECTVEGTSNPNLYWYRQAAGRGLQLLFYSVGIGQISSEVPQNLSASRPQDRQFILSSKKLLLSDSGFYLCAGRGWPEAFFGQGTRLTVV.

This sequence joins TRBV11-2 and TRBJ1-2, with 7 positions matching TRBD1. Unmatched junction bases numbered 2, after V lost 4 bases and J lost 6 bases. This CDR3 contains 12 residues. Per germline, CDR1 SGHAT and CDR2 FQNNGV. In nucleotides, the CDR3 is TGTGCCAGCAGCTCCAGGGGGGATGGCTACACCTTC. Its translation is CASSSRGDGYTF.

The chain combines TRBV9 with TRBJ1-5; D is ambiguous. CDR1 is SGDLS, CDR2 YYNGEE, per germline. V was cut by 7 bases and J by 1 base, with 9 bases left in between. This CDR3 spans 13 amino acids. The CDR3 DNA follows: TGTGCCAGCTCCCTTGAGAGCAATCAGCCCCAGCATTTT. It translates to CASSLESNQPQHF.

In this sample, this clone turned up a few times. This chain links TRBV18 with TRBJ2-2; no firm D call. The CDR3 totals 13 residues. Trimming pared 5 bases from V and 7 bases from J, leaving 11 bases between. Germline values: CDR1 KGHSH, CDR2 LQKENI. In DNA, the CDR3 is TGTGCCAGCTCAAGGAGTCCCGGCGGGGAGCTGTTTTTT. It translates to CASSRSPGGELFF.

The chain is built from TRBV14 and TRBJ1-1; the D gene is possibly TRBD1 (6 bases). V was pared by 4 bases and J by 1 base, with 13 bases between. Germline lookup yields CDR1 SGHDN and CDR2 FVKESK. This CDR3 contains 15 residues. CDR3 sequence: CASSPVGGPNTEAFF. The DNA of the CDR3 is TGTGCCAGCAGCCCGGTTGGGGGGCCGAACACTGAAGCTTTCTTT.

The genes are TRBV4-2 and TRBJ1-4, with D perhaps matching TRBD1 (6 bases). Per the germline V gene, CDR1 is LGHNA and CDR2 is YNFKEQ. Trimming stripped 4 bases from V and 5 bases from J, with 14 bases between. This CDR3 is built from 15 residues. The CDR3 sequence: CASSPLDSLNEKLFF. The CDR3 coding sequence is TGTGCCAGCAGCCCCCTGGACAGTCTAAATGAAAAACTGTTTTTT.

CDR3 sequence reads: CASSPQDSLNTEAFF. In DNA form, the CDR3 reads TGTGCCAGTAGTCCCCAGGACAGTTTGAACACTGAAGCTTTCTTT. J is TRBJ1-1 and V is TRBV19; a weak D match, TRBD1 (6 bases). The CDR3 has 15 amino acids. Trimming took off 5 bases at V and 0 bases at J, with 13 bases between the two ends. Germline values: CDR1 LNHDA, CDR2 SQIVND (reference sequence).

The chain is built from TRBV30 and TRBJ2-2; 7 nucleotides match TRBD1. J was trimmed by 4 bases and V by 6 bases; bases with no gene match: 14. CDR1 and CDR2 (germline): GTSNPN, SVGIG (reference sequence). CDR3 length: 16 amino acids. The CDR3 sequence: CACGVLRGSGTGELFF. CDR3 coding DNA: TGTGCCTGCGGGGTACTCAGGGGGTCTGGCACCGGGGAGCTGTTTTTT.

V gene TRBV3-1 (or the pseudogene TRBV3-2) combines with J gene TRBJ1-2, with D possibly being TRBD1 (5 bases). V lost 2 bases and J 2 bases, leaving 9 bases between the germline ends. The CDR3 length is 14 residues. Germline assignment: CDR1 LGHDT and CDR2 YNNKEL (reference sequence). CDR3 region: CASSQSGANYGYTF. CDR3 sequence (DNA): TGTGCCAGCAGCCAATCCGGGGCGAACTATGGCTACACCTTC.

The chain employs TRBV2 and TRBJ2-7, with D maybe TRBD2 (7 bases). The CDR3 spans 15 residues. Germline V CDR1 and CDR2: SNHLY, FYNNEI. The V gene lost 6 bases and the J gene lost 0 bases, with 15 bases spanning the gap. The CDR3 nucleotides read TGTGCCAGCAGGAGTGGCGGGGGCAGCTCCTACGAGCAGTACTTC. Translation gives CASRSGGGSSYEQYF. The full variable domain, completed using reference TRBV2 and TRBJ2-7, is EPEVTQTPSHQVTQMGQEVILRCVPISNHLYFYWYRQILGQKVEFLVSFYNNEISEKSEIFDDQFSVERPDGSNFTLKIRSTKLEDSAMYFCASRSGGGSSYEQYFGPGTRLTVT.

The CDR3 reads CASKRDTEAFF. The CDR3, as DNA: TGTGCCAGCAAGCGAGACACTGAAGCTTTCTTT. The rearrangement uses TRBV5-6 and TRBJ1-1; D remains ambiguous. The CDR3 is made up of 11 amino acids. The V end was cut by 6 bases, the J end by 3 bases, with 6 bases between. Germline V gene lookup returns CDR1 SGHDT and CDR2 YYEEEE.

The V call is TRBV5-4, the J call TRBJ1-2; TRBD1 is a possible D gene (6 bases). CDR3 size: 16 residues. Germline-derived CDR1 and CDR2 are SGHNT and YYREEE (reference sequence). Trimming took 3 bases from V and 6 from J, leaving 21 bases between them. CDR3 sequence reads: CASSSNRRGQPHGYTF. CDR3 nucleotides: TGTGCCAGCAGCTCGAATCGCCGGGGGCAACCTCATGGCTACACCTTC.

The chain employs TRBV10-2 and TRBJ1-3; D is perhaps TRBD1 (6 bases). V was shortened by 8 bases and J by 2 bases, with 10 bases between the two germline ends. CDR1 is WSHSY and CDR2 is SAAADI in the germline V gene. This CDR3 is built from 13 residues. The DNA of the CDR3 is TGCGCCAGCGGAACAGGGACTGGAAACACCATATATTTT. This encodes CASGTGTGNTIYF.

V usage is TRBV6-4 and J usage is TRBJ2-2; TRBD1 matches 11 bases. The CDR3 loop spans 15 amino acids. Germline CDR1 reads MRHNA; CDR2 reads SNTAGT. Germline trimming cut 6 bases from V and 6 bases from J; bases unmatched to any gene: 6. DNA for the CDR3: TGTGCCAGCAGCCAGGACAGGGGGCAGTCCGGGGAGCTGTTTTTT. As protein: CASSQDRGQSGELFF.

This chain links TRBV5-8 with TRBJ2-1, with 11 bases fitting TRBD2. CDR3 length equals 17 residues. V shed 0 bases, J shed 10 bases, and the junction held 12 bases outside the gene matches. Germline V CDR1 and CDR2: SGHTS, YDEGEE. CDR3 nucleotides: TGTGCCAGCAGCTTGGTTAGCGGGGGGGCTTGGGCCCGCGAGCAGTTCTTC. Its protein product is CASSLVSGGAWAREQFF. The full variable domain, rest sourced from reference TRBV5-8 and TRBJ2-1, is EAGVTQSPTHLIKTRGQQATLRCSPISGHTSVYWYQQALGLGLQFLLWYDEGEERNRGNFPPRFSGRQFPNYSSELNVNALELEDSALYLCASSLVSGGAWAREQFFGPGTRLTVL.